This T cell receptor beta chain was sequenced during a study of cytomegalovirus exposure and HLA in healthy donors. Study outcomes and limitations: A list of approximately 160 TCR beta chains associated with cytomegalovirus was given. Earlier analysis yielded a pattern in which most TCR beta V segments were productive about 87% or about 30% of the time. Most observed TCR sequences were rare, whereas some public TCRs were detected in many donors. Reports described diagnosis of cytomegalovirus status by the classifier as highly specific and sensitive.

The study ran its PCR with 60 Vbeta and 13 Jbeta primers. Sequenced by immunoSEQ multiplex PCR; TCRdb stores in-frame clones only, minus some. Counted here are approximately 79,000 clones, around 81% occurring once; the ten biggest clones make up around 5.1%. The V end lost 3 bases, the J end lost 4 bases, and 13 bases lay between the germline ends. Germline V gene sequence: CDR1 SEHNR, CDR2 FQNEAQ (reference sequence). The length of the CDR3 is 14 residues. Of note for this clone: Its antigen is unidentified.

V is TRBV7-9 and J is TRBJ2-7; no firm D call. The sample was PBMCs. The clonotype originates from a male donor in good health and CMV-seropositive. This chain's CDR3 is CASSLESGRYEQYF. The DNA for the CDR3 is TGTGCCAGCAGCTTGGAATCAGGAAGGTACGAGCAGTACTTC. The full variable domain, completed using reference TRBV7-9 and TRBJ2-7, is DTGVSQNPRHKITKRGQNVTFRCDPISEHNRLYWYRQTLGQGPEFLTYFQNEAQLEKSRLLSDRFSAERPKGSFSTLEIQRTEQGDSAMYLCASSLESGRYEQYFGPGTRLTVT.